Listed here are 23 T cell receptor beta chains from one sample, sequenced in a study of a mutant IDH1 vaccine in newly diagnosed glioma. Regarding time point: week 35, safety follow-up. Topical imiquimod was applied with each vaccine dose, which held 300 ug of mutant IDH1 20-mer peptide. Produced via immunoSEQ multiplex PCR; TCRdb's table is partial and in-frame only. The sample lists roughly 32,000 clones; approximately 80% were seen once. No antigens are known for them. The source was PBMCs, collected from a glioma patient whose treatment included an IDH1 peptide vaccine. The receptors come from a woman between 18 and 29 years old with glioma.

As concerns this clone: The identical CDR3 is also encoded by other nucleotide sequences in the sample. The chain uses TRBV5-4 and TRBJ1-1; the D gene is possibly TRBD1 (5 bases). This CDR3 has 12 residues. Germline V gene sequence: CDR1 SGHNT, CDR2 YYREEE (reference sequence). Trimming stripped 4 bases from V and 5 bases from J, with 9 bases between. The chain's CDR3 is CASSLRGTEAFF. The CDR3 coding sequence is TGTGCCAGCAGCCTCCGGGGGACTGAAGCTTTCTTT.

This rearrangement joins TRBV11-2 to TRBJ2-7, with TRBD1 matching 7 bases. The CDR3 covers 14 residues. CDR1 SGHAT and CDR2 FQNNGV come from the germline V gene. V lost 4 bases, J lost 2 bases, and 5 bases stayed unmatched. The CDR3, as DNA: TGTGCCAGCAGCTCATTGGACAGGCCCTACGAGCAGTACTTC. It is translated as CASSSLDRPYEQYF.

The chain joins TRBV29-1 to TRBJ2-2, with a tentative D call TRBD2 (6 bases). This CDR3 spans 14 amino acids. Trimming took 8 bases from V and 7 from J, leaving 20 bases between them. Germline V CDR1 and CDR2: SQVTM, ANQGSEA. In DNA form, the CDR3 reads TGCAGCTATAAAGGATTCGGGAGCGTCGGGGAGCTGTTTTTT. It yields the protein CSYKGFGSVGELFF.

The V and J genes are TRBV9 and TRBJ2-7, with 10 bases matching TRBD2. Germline values: CDR1 SGDLS, CDR2 YYNGEE. This CDR3 spans 14 amino acids. V gave up 3 bases and J gave up 5 bases; unmatched junction bases: 5. CDR3 residues: CASSASGRADEQYF. As DNA, the CDR3 is TGTGCCAGCAGCGCTAGCGGGAGAGCTGACGAGCAGTACTTC.

The chain uses TRBV30 and TRBJ2-7, with TRBD2 identical over 9 bases. This CDR3 contains 15 residues. Germline CDR1 reads GTSNPN; CDR2 reads SVGIG (reference sequence). Trimming cost V 1 base and J 3 bases; bases outside gene matches: 7. CDR3 loop: CAWSGKTSGSYEQYF. CDR3 coding DNA: TGTGCCTGGAGTGGAAAGACTAGCGGAAGCTACGAGCAGTACTTC.

This chain joins TRBV25-1 and TRBJ2-5; D not certain. The CDR3 sequence is 14 residues long. Germline V gene sequence: CDR1 MGHDK, CDR2 SYGVNS. Trimming removed 0 bases at V and 5 bases at J, with 10 bases between. CDR3 protein: CASSEYKGFETQYF. Here the CDR3 DNA reads TGTGCCAGCAGTGAATATAAGGGATTTGAGACCCAGTACTTC.

This clone was found a few times. The chain combines TRBV7-2 with TRBJ1-5; tentative D call: TRBD1 (6 bases). Germline CDR1 reads SGHTA; CDR2 reads FQGNSA. The V and J ends lost 5 bases and 1 base respectively, with 9 bases between them. The length of the CDR3 is 14 residues. The CDR3 DNA sequence: TGTGCCAGCAGCCGCGGACAGAGCAATCAGCCCCAGCATTTT. Its translation: CASSRGQSNQPQHF.

Only a few counts were recorded for this clone. The chain combines TRBV2 with TRBJ1-1, with 7 positions matching TRBD1. Germline loops: CDR1 SNHLY, CDR2 FYNNEI. This CDR3 has 14 residues. Germline trimming cut 5 bases from V and 0 bases from J; bases unmatched to any gene: 3. The CDR3 nucleotides read TGTGCCAGCAGTCCTCAGGGGGTGAACACTGAAGCTTTCTTT. Translating gives CASSPQGVNTEAFF.

J is TRBJ2-7 and V is TRBV7-2; D possibly corresponds to TRBD2 (6 bases). The CDR3 sequence is 14 residues long. The germline gives CDR1 SGHTA, CDR2 FQGNSA. The ends were cut back, 3 bases at V and 0 bases at J, with 9 bases in the middle. Written as DNA, the CDR3 is TGTGCCAGCAGCTTTGGGGGGATCTCCTACGAGCAGTACTTC. It encodes CASSFGGISYEQYF. Full variable domain (rest looked up from reference TRBV7-2 and TRBJ2-7): GAGVSQSPSNKVTEKGKDVELRCDPISGHTALYWYRQSLGQGLEFLIYFQGNSAPDKSGLPSDRFSAERTGGSVSTLTIQRTQQEDSAVYLCASSFGGISYEQYFGPGTRLTVT.

To note about this clone: A read error may produce the germline difference seen at one junction end. V gene TRBV7-7 combines with J gene TRBJ2-5; 13 bases fit TRBD2. Per the germline V gene, CDR1 is SSHAT and CDR2 is FNYEAQ (reference sequence). The CDR3 runs 16 residues. DNA of the CDR3: TGTGCTAGCAGCTTTGGGACTAGCGGGGCCCAAGAGACCCAGTACTTC. It encodes CASSFGTSGAQETQYF.

In its sample, this clone was seen a few times. The rearrangement links TRBV5-4 to TRBJ2-5; TRBD1 is a possible D gene (6 bases). The CDR3 runs to 13 residues. V dropped 6 bases and J dropped 5 bases, with 14 bases sitting between them. The germline V gene encodes CDR1 SGHNT and CDR2 YYREEE (reference sequence). The CDR3 loop is CASTFRGLETQYF. Here the CDR3 DNA reads TGTGCCAGCACCTTTAGGGGGTTGGAGACCCAGTACTTC.

The rearrangement links TRBV6-6 to TRBJ1-5; D is ambiguous. Germline assignment: CDR1 MNHNY and CDR2 SVGAGI (reference sequence). The CDR3 runs 12 residues. Trimming took 8 bases from V and 0 from J, leaving 5 bases between them. The CDR3 here is CASRDSNQPQHF. Written as DNA, the CDR3 is TGTGCCAGCCGAGATAGCAATCAGCCCCAGCATTTT.

This chain connects TRBV27 to TRBJ2-1; TRBD1 matches 7 bases. V lost 8 bases to trimming and J lost 7 bases; unmatched junction nucleotides: 11. The CDR3 consists of 14 residues. Germline loops: CDR1 MNHEY, CDR2 SMNVEV (reference sequence). The DNA for the CDR3 is TGTGCCAGCCACAGGGGTAAAGAGGGTAATGAGCAGTTCTTC. Its protein is CASHRGKEGNEQFF.

The chain is built from TRBV4-2 and TRBJ2-7, with D unclear. The CDR3 totals 14 residues. Trimming removed 3 bases from V and 4 bases from J, with 13 bases in between. CDR1 and CDR2 from the germline V gene are LGHNA and YNFKEQ. The CDR3: CASSQGYVGYEQYF. CDR3 in DNA: TGTGCCAGCAGCCAGGGATACGTGGGGTACGAGCAGTACTTC.

The table lists this clone with a count of one. This chain joins TRBV7-6 and TRBJ2-3; D possibly corresponds to TRBD1 (5 bases). This CDR3 spans 15 amino acids. Between the trimmed V and J ends, which lost 3 bases and 1 base, there was a span of 11 bases. Germline V lookup: CDR1 SGHVS, CDR2 FNYEAQ. Here the CDR3 DNA reads TGTGCCAGCAGCTTCGACAGCGATGGCACAGATACGCAGTATTTT. Translation gives CASSFDSDGTDTQYF.

The chain employs TRBV5-1 and TRBJ2-5, with D hard to call. From germline, CDR1 is SGHRS and CDR2 YFSETQ. This CDR3 comprises 14 residues. Trimming shortened V by 2 bases and J by 5 bases, and 13 bases separated the two germline ends. This CDR3 reads CASSFSAPSETQYF. In DNA, the CDR3 is TGCGCCAGCAGCTTTAGTGCACCAAGTGAGACCCAGTACTTC.

The chain is built from TRBV29-1 and TRBJ1-1, with D possibly matching TRBD1 (6 bases). Trimming removed 6 bases at V and 5 bases at J, with 13 bases between. CDR1 SQVTM and CDR2 ANQGSEA come from the germline V gene. The CDR3 is 12 residues long. The DNA for the CDR3 is TGCAGCGTAAGTCGAGGGGGAACTGAAGCTTTCTTT. Its translation: CSVSRGGTEAFF. Looking up the rest from reference TRBV29-1 and TRBJ1-1 gives the full variable domain: SAVISQKPSRDICQRGTSLTIQCQVDSQVTMMFWYRQQPGQSLTLIATANQGSEATYESGFVIDKFPISRPNLTFSTLTVSNMSPEDSSIYLCSVSRGGTEAFFGQGTRLTVV.

This chain links TRBV2 with TRBJ1-1; the D is unclear. The CDR3 covers 14 residues. In germline, CDR1 is SNHLY, CDR2 FYNNEI. Deletions cut 6 bases from V and 0 bases from J, with 11 bases between. CDR3 sequence: CASRASYVNTEAFF. DNA for the CDR3: TGTGCCAGCAGGGCAAGTTATGTGAACACTGAAGCTTTCTTT.

Concerning this clone itself: Sequence at one end of the junction differs from germline and may be a read error. The V call is TRBV7-7, the J call TRBJ2-1; TRBD1 matches 8 bases. This CDR3 has 16 amino acids. Germline-derived CDR1 and CDR2 are SSHAT and FNYEAQ (reference sequence). The CDR3 sequence is CASSPRRQGSYNEQFF. Written as DNA, the CDR3 is TGTGCTAGCAGCCCACGACGACAGGGGAGTTACAATGAGCAGTTCTTC.

This chain uses TRBV6-5 with TRBJ2-3; D is uncertain. Trimming removed 0 bases at V and 2 bases at J, with 12 bases between. The CDR3 runs to 16 residues. Germline CDR1 is MNHEY and CDR2 is SVGAGI. CDR3 DNA: TGTGCCAGCAGTTACTCCCGTCGCGGAGTCACAGATACGCAGTATTTT. Its protein product is CASSYSRRGVTDTQYF.

J is TRBJ2-2 and V is TRBV29-1; TRBD2 agrees at 14 bases. Germline V gene sequence: CDR1 SQVTM, CDR2 ANQGSEA. CDR3 length equals 19 residues. With V trimmed by 0 bases and J by 7 bases, 13 bases remained unmatched. CDR3 DNA sequence: TGCAGCGTTGAAGATCCCCTAGTGGGACTAGCGGGAGTGGGCGGGGAGCTGTTTTTT. Its translation: CSVEDPLVGLAGVGGELFF.

The rearrangement links TRBV11-3 to TRBJ1-4; 7 positions agree with TRBD1. CDR3 length: 15 residues. In germline, CDR1 is SGHNT, CDR2 YENEEA. V lost 4 bases and J lost 7; bases outside the gene matches: 9. The CDR3 DNA is TGTGCCAGCAGCTCCGGGACAGTCCCAAGTGAAAAACTGTTTTTT. Its translation is CASSSGTVPSEKLFF.

The rearrangement joins TRBV5-1 to TRBJ2-7; tentative D call: TRBD1 (6 bases). This CDR3 comprises 13 residues. V lost 4 bases and J lost 3, with 11 bases in between. From germline, CDR1 is SGHRS and CDR2 YFSETQ. This chain's CDR3 is CASSTRDNYEQYF. In DNA form, the CDR3 reads TGCGCCAGCAGCACCCGGGACAACTACGAGCAGTACTTC.